The T cell receptor beta chain under discussion was sequenced for a study of cytomegalovirus exposure and HLA in healthy donors. On the study more broadly: An analysis done earlier identified 120 million or so unique TCR beta sequences from about 180 million T cells. Overall study findings and caveats: TCR beta sequences numbering fewer than 20,000 were associated with HLA alleles at 0.05 false discovery rate in a later analysis. For TCR beta chains, V- and J-gene trimming was later linked to a missense DCLRE1C variant. Of the V segments, some could not be distinguished, including TRBV6-2 and TRBV6-3, and were excluded.

In the PCR, 60 Vbeta and 13 Jbeta primers were used. The protocol was immunoSEQ multiplex PCR, while the TCRdb copy is restricted to in-frame clones and leaves out a portion. With about 200,000 clones in the sample, the ten largest clones hold 0.9% to 1.4%. V was clipped by 1 base and J by 1 base, with 10 bases between them. Germline-derived CDR1 and CDR2 are SEHNR and FQNEAQ (reference sequence). The CDR3 extends over 15 amino acids. To note about this clone: The target antigen is unknown.

This rearrangement joins TRBV7-9 to TRBJ1-1; perhaps TRBD1 as D (5 bases). The sequence was collected from a girl aged 2 to 9 in good health and CMV-seropositive. Sequences were obtained from PBMCs. The DNA for the CDR3 is TGTGCCAGCAGCTTAGGATGGACATCGAACACTGAAGCTTTCTTT. It codes for CASSLGWTSNTEAFF.